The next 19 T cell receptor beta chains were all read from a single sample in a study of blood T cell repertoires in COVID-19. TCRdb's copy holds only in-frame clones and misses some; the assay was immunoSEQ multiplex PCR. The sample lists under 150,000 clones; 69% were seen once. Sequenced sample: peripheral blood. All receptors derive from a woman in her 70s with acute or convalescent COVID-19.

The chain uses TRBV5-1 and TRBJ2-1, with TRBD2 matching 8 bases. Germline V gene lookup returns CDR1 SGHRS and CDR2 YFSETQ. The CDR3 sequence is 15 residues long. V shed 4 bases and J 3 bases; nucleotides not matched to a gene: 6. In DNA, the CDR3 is TGCGCCAGCAGCCCGGGACTAGGAAGCTACAATGAGCAGTTCTTC. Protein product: CASSPGLGSYNEQFF.

CDR3: CASQARGATNQPQHF. The CDR3 bases are TGTGCCAGCCAAGCGCGGGGGGCCACCAATCAGCCCCAGCATTTT. The chain has TRBV28 and TRBJ1-5; possibly TRBD1 for D (6 bases). CDR3 length equals 15 residues. V was clipped by 8 bases and J by 3 bases, with 17 bases between them. Germline CDR1 is MDHEN and CDR2 is SYDVKM.

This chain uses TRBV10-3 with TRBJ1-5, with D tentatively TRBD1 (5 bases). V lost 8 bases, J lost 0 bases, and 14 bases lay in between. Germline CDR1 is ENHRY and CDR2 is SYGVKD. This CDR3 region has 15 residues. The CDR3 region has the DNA TGTGCCATCTCCCAGGGCGCGGATAGCAATCAGCCCCAGCATTTT. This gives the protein CAISQGADSNQPQHF.

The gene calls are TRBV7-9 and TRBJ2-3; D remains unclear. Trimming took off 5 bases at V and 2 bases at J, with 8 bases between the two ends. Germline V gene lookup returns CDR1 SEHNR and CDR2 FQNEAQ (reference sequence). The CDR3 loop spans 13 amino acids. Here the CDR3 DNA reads TGTGCCAGCAGCCCTATGGTCACAGATACGCAGTATTTT. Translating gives CASSPMVTDTQYF. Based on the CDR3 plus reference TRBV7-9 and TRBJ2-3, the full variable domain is DTGVSQNPRHKITKRGQNVTFRCDPISEHNRLYWYRQTLGQGPEFLTYFQNEAQLEKSRLLSDRFSAERPKGSFSTLEIQRTEQGDSAMYLCASSPMVTDTQYFGPGTRLTVL.

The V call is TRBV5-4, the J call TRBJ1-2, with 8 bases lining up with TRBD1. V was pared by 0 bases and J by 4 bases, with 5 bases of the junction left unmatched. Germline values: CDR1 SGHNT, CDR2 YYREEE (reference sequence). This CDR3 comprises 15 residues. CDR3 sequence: CASSLGDRLSYGYTF. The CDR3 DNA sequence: TGTGCCAGCAGCTTGGGGGACAGGCTCTCCTATGGCTACACCTTC.

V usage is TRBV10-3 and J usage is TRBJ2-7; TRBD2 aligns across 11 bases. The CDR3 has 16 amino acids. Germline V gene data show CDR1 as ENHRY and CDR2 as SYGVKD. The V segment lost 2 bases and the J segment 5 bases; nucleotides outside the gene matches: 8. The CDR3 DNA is TGTGCCATCAGTGAGATCGGCGGTAGCGGGAGGGACGAGCAGTACTTC. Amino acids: CAISEIGGSGRDEQYF.

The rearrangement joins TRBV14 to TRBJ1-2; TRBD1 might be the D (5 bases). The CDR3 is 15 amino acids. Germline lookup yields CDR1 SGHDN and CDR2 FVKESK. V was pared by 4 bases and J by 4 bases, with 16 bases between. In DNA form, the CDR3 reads TGTGCCAGCAGCCCCCTGGGGCAGTATGGCTATGGCTACACCTTC. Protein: CASSPLGQYGYGYTF.

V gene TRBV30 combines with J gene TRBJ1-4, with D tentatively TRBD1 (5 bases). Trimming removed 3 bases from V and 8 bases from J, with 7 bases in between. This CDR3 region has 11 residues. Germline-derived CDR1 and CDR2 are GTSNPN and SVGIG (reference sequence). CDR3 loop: CAWSGGEKLFF. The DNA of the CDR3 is TGTGCCTGGAGCGGGGGGGAAAAACTGTTTTTT.

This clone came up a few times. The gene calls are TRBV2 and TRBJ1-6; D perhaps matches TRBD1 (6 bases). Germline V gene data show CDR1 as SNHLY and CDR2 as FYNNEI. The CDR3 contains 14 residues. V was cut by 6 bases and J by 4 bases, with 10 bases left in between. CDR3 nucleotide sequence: TGTGCCAGCAGGTTAACAGGGTATAATTCACCCCTCCACTTT. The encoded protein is CASRLTGYNSPLHF.

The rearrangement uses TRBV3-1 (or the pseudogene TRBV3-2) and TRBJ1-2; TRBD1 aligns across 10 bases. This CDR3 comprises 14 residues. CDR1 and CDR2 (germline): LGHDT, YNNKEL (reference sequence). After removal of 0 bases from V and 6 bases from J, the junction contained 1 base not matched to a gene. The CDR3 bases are TGTGCCAGCAGCCAAGAGGACAGGGGGGATGGCTACACCTTC. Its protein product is CASSQEDRGDGYTF.

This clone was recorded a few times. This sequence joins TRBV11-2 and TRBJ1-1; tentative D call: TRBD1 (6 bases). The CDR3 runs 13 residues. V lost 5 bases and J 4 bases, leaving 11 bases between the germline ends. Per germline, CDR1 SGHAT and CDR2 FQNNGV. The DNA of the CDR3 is TGTGCCAGCAGCGAACAGGGTGGCACTGAAGCTTTCTTT. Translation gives CASSEQGGTEAFF.

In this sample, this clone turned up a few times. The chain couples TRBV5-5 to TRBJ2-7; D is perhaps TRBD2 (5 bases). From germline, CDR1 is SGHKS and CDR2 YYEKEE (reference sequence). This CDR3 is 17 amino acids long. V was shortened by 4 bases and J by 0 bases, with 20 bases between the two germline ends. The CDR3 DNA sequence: TGTGCCAGCAGCGGTTACGGCCGGGGTGGGTTCTCCTACGAGCAGTACTTC. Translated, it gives CASSGYGRGGFSYEQYF.

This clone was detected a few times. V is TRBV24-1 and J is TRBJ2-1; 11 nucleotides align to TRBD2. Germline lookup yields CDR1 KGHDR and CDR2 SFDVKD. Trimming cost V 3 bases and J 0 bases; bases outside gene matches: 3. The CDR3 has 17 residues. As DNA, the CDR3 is TGTGCCACCAGTGATCATGGACTAGCGGGCTCCTACAATGAGCAGTTCTTC. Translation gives CATSDHGLAGSYNEQFF.

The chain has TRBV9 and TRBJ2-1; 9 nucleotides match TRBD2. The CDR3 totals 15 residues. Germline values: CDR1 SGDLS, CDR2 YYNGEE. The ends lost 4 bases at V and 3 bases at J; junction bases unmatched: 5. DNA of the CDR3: TGTGCCAGCAGCCCTAGCGGGGCCCGCTACAATGAGCAGTTCTTC. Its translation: CASSPSGARYNEQFF.

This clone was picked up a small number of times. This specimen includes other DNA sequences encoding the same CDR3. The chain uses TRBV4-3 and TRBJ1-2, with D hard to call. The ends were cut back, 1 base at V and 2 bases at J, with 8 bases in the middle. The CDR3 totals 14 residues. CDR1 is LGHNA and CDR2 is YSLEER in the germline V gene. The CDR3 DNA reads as TGCGCCAGCAGCCAAGGAGGAGGGAACTATGGCTACACCTTC. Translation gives CASSQGGGNYGYTF.

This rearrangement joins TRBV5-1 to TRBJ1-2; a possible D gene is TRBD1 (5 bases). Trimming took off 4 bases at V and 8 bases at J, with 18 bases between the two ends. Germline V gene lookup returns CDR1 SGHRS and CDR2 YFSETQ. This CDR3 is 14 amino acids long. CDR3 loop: CASSGGDGLIGYTF. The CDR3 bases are TGCGCCAGCAGCGGAGGGGACGGGCTTATCGGCTACACCTTC.

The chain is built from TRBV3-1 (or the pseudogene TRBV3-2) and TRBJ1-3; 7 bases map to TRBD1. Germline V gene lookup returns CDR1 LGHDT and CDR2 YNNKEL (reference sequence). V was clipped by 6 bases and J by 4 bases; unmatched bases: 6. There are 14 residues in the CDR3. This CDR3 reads CASRPTGFGNTIYF. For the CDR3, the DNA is TGTGCCAGCAGACCGACAGGGTTCGGAAACACCATATATTTT.

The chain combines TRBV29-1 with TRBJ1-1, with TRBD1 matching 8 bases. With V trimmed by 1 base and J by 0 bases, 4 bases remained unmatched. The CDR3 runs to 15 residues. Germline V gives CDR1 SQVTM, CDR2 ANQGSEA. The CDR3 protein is CSVEGTGLMNTEAFF. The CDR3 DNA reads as TGCAGCGTTGAAGGGACAGGGCTCATGAACACTGAAGCTTTCTTT.

Here the CDR3 reads CASSLMKSPSTDTQYF. The CDR3 DNA follows: TGTGCCAGCAGCCTAATGAAAAGCCCAAGCACAGATACGCAGTATTTT. V is TRBV5-6 and J is TRBJ2-3, with no clear D. This CDR3 contains 16 residues. V lost 4 bases to trimming and J lost 0 bases, with 15 bases between them. Germline V gives CDR1 SGHDT, CDR2 YYEEEE.